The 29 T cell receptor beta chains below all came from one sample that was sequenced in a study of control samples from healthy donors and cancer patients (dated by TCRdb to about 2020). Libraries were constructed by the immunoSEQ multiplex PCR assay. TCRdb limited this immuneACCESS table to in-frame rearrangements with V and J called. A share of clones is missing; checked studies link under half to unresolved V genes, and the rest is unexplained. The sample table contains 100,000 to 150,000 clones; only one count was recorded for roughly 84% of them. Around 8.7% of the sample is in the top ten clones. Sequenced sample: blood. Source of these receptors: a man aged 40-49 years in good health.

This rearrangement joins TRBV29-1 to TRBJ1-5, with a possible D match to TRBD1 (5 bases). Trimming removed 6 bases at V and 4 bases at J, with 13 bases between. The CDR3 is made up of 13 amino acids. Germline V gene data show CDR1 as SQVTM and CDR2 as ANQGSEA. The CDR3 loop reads CSVLGGGNQPQHF. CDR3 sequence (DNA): TGCAGCGTCCTGGGGGGGGGAAATCAGCCCCAGCATTTT.

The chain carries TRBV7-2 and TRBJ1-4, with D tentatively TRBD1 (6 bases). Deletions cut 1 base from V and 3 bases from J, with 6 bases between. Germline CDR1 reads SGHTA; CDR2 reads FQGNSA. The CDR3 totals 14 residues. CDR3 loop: CASSLDRANEKLFF. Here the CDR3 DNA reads TGTGCCAGCAGCTTAGACAGGGCTAATGAAAAACTGTTTTTT.

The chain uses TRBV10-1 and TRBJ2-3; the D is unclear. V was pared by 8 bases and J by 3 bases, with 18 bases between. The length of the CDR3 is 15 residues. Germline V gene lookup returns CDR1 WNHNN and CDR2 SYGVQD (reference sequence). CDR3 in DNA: TGCGCCAGCCGGCGCGGCCGGGCCGATACAGATACGCAGTATTTT. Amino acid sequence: CASRRGRADTDTQYF.

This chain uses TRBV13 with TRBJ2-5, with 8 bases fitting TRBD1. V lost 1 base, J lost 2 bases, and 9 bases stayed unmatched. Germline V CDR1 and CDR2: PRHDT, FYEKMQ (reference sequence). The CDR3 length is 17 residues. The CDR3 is CASSLDRTGGGQETQYF. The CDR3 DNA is TGTGCCAGCAGCTTAGATCGAACAGGGGGAGGACAAGAGACCCAGTACTTC.

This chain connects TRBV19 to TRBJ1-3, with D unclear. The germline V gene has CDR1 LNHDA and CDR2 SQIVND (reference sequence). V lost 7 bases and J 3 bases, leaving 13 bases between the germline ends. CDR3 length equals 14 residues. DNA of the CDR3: TGTGCCAGTATGACGGTAGCTCTTGGAAACACCATATATTTT. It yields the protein CASMTVALGNTIYF.

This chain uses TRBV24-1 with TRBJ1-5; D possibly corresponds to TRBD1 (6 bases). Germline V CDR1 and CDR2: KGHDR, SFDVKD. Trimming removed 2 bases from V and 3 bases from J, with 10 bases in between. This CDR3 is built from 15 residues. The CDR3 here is CATSDSTGFNQPQHF. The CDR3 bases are TGTGCCACCAGTGATTCCACAGGGTTCAATCAGCCCCAGCATTTT.

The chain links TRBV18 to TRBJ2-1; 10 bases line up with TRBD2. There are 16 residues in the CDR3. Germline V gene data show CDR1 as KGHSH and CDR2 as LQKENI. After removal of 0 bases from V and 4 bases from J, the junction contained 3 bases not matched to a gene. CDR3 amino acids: CASSPPVLAGYNEQFF. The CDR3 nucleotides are TGTGCCAGCTCACCACCTGTACTAGCGGGGTACAATGAGCAGTTCTTC.

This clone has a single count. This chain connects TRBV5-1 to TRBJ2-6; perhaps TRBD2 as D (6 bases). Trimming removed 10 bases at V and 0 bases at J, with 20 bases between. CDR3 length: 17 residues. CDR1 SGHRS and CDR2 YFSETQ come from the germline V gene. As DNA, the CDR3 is TGCGCCTCACAGGAGGGTGAAGGGCTCTCTGGGGCCAACGTCCTGACTTTC. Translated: CASQEGEGLSGANVLTF.

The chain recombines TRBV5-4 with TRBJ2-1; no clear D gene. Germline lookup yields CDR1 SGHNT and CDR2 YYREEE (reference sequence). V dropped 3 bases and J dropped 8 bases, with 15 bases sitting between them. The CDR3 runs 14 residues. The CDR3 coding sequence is TGTGCCAGCAGCTCACCCGGACCGGGCCATGAGCAGTTCTTC. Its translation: CASSSPGPGHEQFF.

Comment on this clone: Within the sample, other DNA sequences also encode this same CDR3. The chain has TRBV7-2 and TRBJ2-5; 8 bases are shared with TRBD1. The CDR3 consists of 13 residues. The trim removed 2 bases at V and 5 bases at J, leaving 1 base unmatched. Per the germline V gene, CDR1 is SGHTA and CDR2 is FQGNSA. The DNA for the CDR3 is TGTGCCAGCAGCTTAAACAGGGGGGAGACCCAGTACTTC. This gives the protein CASSLNRGETQYF.

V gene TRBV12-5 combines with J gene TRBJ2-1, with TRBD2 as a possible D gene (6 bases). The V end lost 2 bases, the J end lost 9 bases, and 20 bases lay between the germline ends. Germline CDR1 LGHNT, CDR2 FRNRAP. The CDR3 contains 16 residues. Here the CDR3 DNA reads TGTGCTAGTGGTTTGTATCTCGCGGGGTTTAAGGGTGAGCAGTTCTTC. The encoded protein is CASGLYLAGFKGEQFF.

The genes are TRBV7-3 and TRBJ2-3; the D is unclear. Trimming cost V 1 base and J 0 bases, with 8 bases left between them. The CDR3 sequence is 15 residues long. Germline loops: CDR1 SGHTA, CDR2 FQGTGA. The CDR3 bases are TGTGCCAGCAGCTTAAACACCGGGAGCACAGATACGCAGTATTTT. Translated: CASSLNTGSTDTQYF. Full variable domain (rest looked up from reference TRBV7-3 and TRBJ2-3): GAGVSQTPSNKVTEKGKYVELRCDPISGHTALYWYRQSLGQGPEFLIYFQGTGAADDSGLPNDRFFAVRPEGSVSTLKIQRTERGDSAVYLCASSLNTGSTDTQYFGPGTRLTVL.

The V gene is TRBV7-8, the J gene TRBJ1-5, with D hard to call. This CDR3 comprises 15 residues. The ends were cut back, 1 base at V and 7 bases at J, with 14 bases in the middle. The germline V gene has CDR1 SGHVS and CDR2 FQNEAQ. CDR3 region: CASSLVSQVGQPQHF. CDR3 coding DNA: TGTGCCAGCAGCTTAGTTTCGCAGGTAGGCCAGCCCCAGCATTTT.

CDR3 sequence reads: CASSLSGGNTGELFF. DNA for the CDR3: TGTGCCAGCAGCTTAAGCGGGGGGAACACCGGGGAGCTGTTTTTT. This chain links TRBV7-2 with TRBJ2-2, with 8 bases aligning to TRBD2. J lost 1 base, V lost 2 bases, and 0 bases had no gene match. Germline-derived CDR1 and CDR2 are SGHTA and FQGNSA. CDR3 length equals 15 residues.

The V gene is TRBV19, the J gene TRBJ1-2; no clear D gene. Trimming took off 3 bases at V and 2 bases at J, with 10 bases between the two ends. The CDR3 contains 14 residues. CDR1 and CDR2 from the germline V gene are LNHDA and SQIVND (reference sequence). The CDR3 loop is CASSIPGINYGYTF. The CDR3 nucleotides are TGTGCCAGTAGTATTCCGGGGATCAACTATGGCTACACCTTC.

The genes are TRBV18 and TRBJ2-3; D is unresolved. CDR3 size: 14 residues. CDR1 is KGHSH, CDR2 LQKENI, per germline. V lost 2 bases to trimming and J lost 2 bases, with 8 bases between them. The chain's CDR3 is CASSPSRFTDTQYF. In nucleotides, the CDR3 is TGTGCCAGCTCACCAAGTAGGTTCACAGATACGCAGTATTTT.

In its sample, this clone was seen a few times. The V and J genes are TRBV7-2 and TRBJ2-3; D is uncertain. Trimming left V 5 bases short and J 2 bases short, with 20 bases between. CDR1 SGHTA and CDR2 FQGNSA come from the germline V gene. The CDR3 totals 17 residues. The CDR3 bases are TGTGCCAGCAGCCTGAGGACCCTAACCCCAAACACAGATACGCAGTATTTT. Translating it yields CASSLRTLTPNTDTQYF.

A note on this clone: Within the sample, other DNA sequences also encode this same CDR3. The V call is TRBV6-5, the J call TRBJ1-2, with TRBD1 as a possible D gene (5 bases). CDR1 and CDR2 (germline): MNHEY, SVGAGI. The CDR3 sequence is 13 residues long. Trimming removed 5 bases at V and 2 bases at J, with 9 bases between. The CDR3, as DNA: TGTGCCAGCAGTCCTACAGGAAACTATGGCTACACCTTC. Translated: CASSPTGNYGYTF.

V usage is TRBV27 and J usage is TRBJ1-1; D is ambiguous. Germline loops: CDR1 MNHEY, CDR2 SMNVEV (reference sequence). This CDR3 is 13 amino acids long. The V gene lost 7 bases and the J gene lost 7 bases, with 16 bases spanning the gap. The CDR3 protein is CASTPALGFEAFF. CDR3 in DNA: TGTGCCAGCACCCCGGCCCTAGGGTTTGAAGCTTTCTTT.

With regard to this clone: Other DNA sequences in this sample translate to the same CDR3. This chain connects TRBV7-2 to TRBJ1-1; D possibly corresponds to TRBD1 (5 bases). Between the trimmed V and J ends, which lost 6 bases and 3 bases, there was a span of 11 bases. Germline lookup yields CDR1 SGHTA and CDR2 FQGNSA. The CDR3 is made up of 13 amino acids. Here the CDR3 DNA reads TGTGCCAGCAGTCGAGACAGATACACTGAAGCTTTCTTT. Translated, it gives CASSRDRYTEAFF.

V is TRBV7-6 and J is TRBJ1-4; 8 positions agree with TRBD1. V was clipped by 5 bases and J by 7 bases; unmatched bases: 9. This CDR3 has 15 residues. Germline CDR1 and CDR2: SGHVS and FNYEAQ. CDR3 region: CASSPQDRASEKLFF. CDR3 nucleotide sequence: TGTGCCAGCAGCCCTCAGGACAGGGCCAGTGAAAAACTGTTTTTT. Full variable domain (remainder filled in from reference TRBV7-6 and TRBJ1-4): GAGVSQSPRYKVTKRGQDVALRCDPISGHVSLYWYRQALGQGPEFLTYFNYEAQQDKSGLPNDRFSAERPEGSISTLTIQRTEQRDSAMYRCASSPQDRASEKLFFGSGTQLSVL.

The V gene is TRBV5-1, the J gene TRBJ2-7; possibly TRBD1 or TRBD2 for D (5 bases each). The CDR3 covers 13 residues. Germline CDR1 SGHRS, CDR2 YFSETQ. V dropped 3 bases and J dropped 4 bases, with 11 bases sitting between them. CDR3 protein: CASSSGANYEQYF. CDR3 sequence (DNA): TGCGCCAGCAGCTCCGGGGCTAATTACGAGCAGTACTTC.

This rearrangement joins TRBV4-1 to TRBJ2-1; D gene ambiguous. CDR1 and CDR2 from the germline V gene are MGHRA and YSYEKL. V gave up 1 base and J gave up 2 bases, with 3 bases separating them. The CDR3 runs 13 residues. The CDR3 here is CASSQAAYNEQFF. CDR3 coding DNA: TGCGCCAGCAGCCAAGCAGCCTACAATGAGCAGTTCTTC.

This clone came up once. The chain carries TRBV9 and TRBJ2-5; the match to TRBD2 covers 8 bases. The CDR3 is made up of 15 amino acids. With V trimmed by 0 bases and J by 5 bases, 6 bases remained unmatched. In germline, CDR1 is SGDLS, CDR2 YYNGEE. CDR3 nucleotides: TGTGCCAGCAGCGTAGTCGGGGGGGCTATGGAGACCCAGTACTTC. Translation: CASSVVGGAMETQYF.

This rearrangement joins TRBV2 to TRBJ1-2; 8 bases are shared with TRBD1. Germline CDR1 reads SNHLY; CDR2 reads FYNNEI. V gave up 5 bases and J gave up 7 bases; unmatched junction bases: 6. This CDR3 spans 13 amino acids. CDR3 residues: CASSPTGEGGYTF. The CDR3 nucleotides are TGTGCCAGCAGTCCGACAGGGGAGGGTGGCTACACCTTC.

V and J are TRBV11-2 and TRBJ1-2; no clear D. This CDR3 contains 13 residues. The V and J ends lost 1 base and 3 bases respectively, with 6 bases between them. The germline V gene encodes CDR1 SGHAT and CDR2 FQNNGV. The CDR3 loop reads CASSLAPDYGYTF. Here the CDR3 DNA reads TGTGCCAGCAGCTTAGCCCCGGACTATGGCTACACCTTC.

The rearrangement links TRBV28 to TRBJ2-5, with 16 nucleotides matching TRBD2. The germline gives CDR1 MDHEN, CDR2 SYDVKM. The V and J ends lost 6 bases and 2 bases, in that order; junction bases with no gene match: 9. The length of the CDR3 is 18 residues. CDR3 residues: CASSGTSGGAQPQETQYF. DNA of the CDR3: TGTGCCAGCAGCGGGACTAGCGGGGGGGCCCAGCCACAAGAGACCCAGTACTTC.

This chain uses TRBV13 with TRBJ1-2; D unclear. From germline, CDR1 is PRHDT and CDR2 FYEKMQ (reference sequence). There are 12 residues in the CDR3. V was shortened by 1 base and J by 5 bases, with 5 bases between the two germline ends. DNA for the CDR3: TGTGCCAGCAGCTTAGAGCAGTATGGCTACACCTTC. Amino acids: CASSLEQYGYTF.

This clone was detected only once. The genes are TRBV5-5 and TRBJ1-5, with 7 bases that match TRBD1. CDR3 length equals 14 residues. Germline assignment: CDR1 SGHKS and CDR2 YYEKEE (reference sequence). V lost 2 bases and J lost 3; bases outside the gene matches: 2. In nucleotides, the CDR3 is TGTGCCAGCAGCTTAGGGACAGTCAATCAGCCCCAGCATTTT. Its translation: CASSLGTVNQPQHF.